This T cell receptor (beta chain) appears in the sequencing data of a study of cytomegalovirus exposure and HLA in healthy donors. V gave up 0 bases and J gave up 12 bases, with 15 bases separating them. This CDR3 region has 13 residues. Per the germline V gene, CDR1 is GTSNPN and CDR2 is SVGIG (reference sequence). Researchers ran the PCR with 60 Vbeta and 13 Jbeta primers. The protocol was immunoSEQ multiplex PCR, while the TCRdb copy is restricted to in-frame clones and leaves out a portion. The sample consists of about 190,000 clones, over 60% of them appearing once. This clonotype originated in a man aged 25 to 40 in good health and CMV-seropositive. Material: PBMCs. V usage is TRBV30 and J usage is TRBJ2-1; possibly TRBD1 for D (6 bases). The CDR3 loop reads CAWSVGGPSGQFF. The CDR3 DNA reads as TGTGCCTGGAGTGTAGGGGGACCTTCGGGGCAGTTCTTC.